Each of the 14 T cell receptor beta chains below was sequenced from the same sample in a study of blood T cells in healthy people across ages (dated by TCRdb to 2015 to 2017). Library preparation was by 5' RACE. The sequencer listed for this sample is Illumina HiSeq 2500. A second PCR of about 7 to 12 cycles was run with a J-beta primer mix and a sample-barcoded 5' primer. TCRdb applied fastp at Q25 and MiXCR to the public reads, then kept only in-frame beta chains. Rows merge per CDR3 protein into single entries with the most common DNA and genes. This sample is represented by around 870,000 distinct CDR3 sequences; about 30% of them were singletons. Of the sample, around a sixth is held by the ten largest clones. The sequenced sample consisted of blood. These receptors all stem from a woman of 80 years or more in good health.

About this clonotype itself: One base away lies a much larger clone, so this may be a sequencing read error. The chain links TRBV27 to TRBJ2-5, with 11 bases matching TRBD1. The V and J ends lost 6 bases and 11 bases, in that order; junction bases with no gene match: 23. This CDR3 is 18 amino acids long. The germline V gene has CDR1 MNHEY and CDR2 SMNVEV (reference sequence). The chain's CDR3 is CASSRGRGQGALYNEQYF. The CDR3 nucleotides read TGTGCCAGCAGCCGGGGCCGAGGACAGGGGGCTTTGTACAATGAGCAGTACTTC.

This clonotype has a count of ten or more. This sequence joins TRBV12-3 or TRBV12-4 and TRBJ2-1; a possible D gene is TRBD2 (6 bases). The CDR3 has 12 residues. Between the trimmed V and J ends, which lost 3 bases and 14 bases, there was a span of 14 bases. The CDR3, as DNA: TGTGCCAGCAGTTTGAACGTGGGCGGGGAGTTCTTC. It encodes CASSLNVGGEFF.

About this clonotype itself: A single base separates this from a much larger clone, so it may be a read error. The V call is TRBV9, the J call TRBJ2-1, with 9 bases that match TRBD1. The CDR3 runs to 14 residues. Trimming removed 6 bases from V and 7 bases from J; junction bases left unmatched: 8. Germline V lookup: CDR1 SGDLS, CDR2 YYNGEE. The CDR3 DNA reads TGTGCCAGCACATGGGGGACAGGGACGAATGAGCAGTTCTTC. Protein: CASTWGTGTNEQFF.

The rearrangement joins TRBV27 to TRBJ2-7; a possible D gene is TRBD2 (6 bases). Germline values: CDR1 MNHEY, CDR2 SMNVEV (reference sequence). Deletions cut 4 bases from V and 2 bases from J, with 27 bases between. CDR3 length: 19 amino acids. CDR3 amino acids: CASSSIHREWPWRTYEQYF. In DNA, the CDR3 is TGTGCCAGCAGTTCAATCCACCGGGAGTGGCCGTGGAGGACCTACGAGCAGTACTTC.

This clonotype was recorded many times. The chain employs TRBV3-1 and TRBJ1-2; the D gene is possibly TRBD1 (5 bases). Trimming took off 2 bases at V and 7 bases at J, with 11 bases between the two ends. The CDR3 is made up of 13 amino acids. Germline V gives CDR1 LGHDT, CDR2 YNNKEL (reference sequence). CDR3 sequence (DNA): TGTGCCAGCAGCCAATACAGAGGGACTGGCTACACCTTC. This encodes CASSQYRGTGYTF.

This clonotype appeared many times. This rearrangement joins TRBV5-8 to TRBJ2-1; D is unclear. The germline CDR1 and CDR2 sequences are SGHTS and YDEGEE. With 3 bases removed from V and 0 bases from J, the gap between germline ends came to 7 bases. This CDR3 is 14 amino acids long. The CDR3 region has the DNA TGTGCCAGCAGCTGGGTTTACTCCTACAATGAGCAGTTCTTC. Its protein product is CASSWVYSYNEQFF.

This clonotype was recorded at least ten times. The V gene is TRBV6-5, the J gene TRBJ1-1; 8 bases are shared with TRBD1. V shed 0 bases, J shed 0 bases, and the junction held 3 bases outside the gene matches. There are 16 residues in the CDR3. CDR1 MNHEY and CDR2 SVGAGI come from the germline V gene. The CDR3 DNA is TGTGCCAGCAGTTACTCGAACAGGGGGATGAACACTGAAGCTTTCTTT. Translated, it gives CASSYSNRGMNTEAFF.

This clonotype was seen a handful of times. V usage is TRBV2 and J usage is TRBJ1-4, with unresolved D. This CDR3 has 11 residues. V lost 5 bases and J lost 11, with 9 bases in between. The V gene's germline CDR1 is SNHLY and CDR2 FYNNEI. The DNA of the CDR3 is TGTGCCAGCAGTACCCGGGAGAAACTGTTTTTT. It is translated as CASSTREKLFF.

This rearrangement joins TRBV7-2 to TRBJ1-2; weak D call: TRBD1 (5 bases). The germline gives CDR1 SGHTA, CDR2 FQGNSA. The CDR3 is 15 residues long. V gave up 5 bases and J gave up 8 bases, with 21 bases separating them. CDR3 amino acids: CASSLTGGEMEGYTF. DNA for the CDR3: TGTGCCAGCAGCCTCACGGGGGGGGAGATGGAAGGCTACACCTTC.

The chain is built from TRBV5-4 and TRBJ2-3; tentatively, D is TRBD1 (6 bases). The V gene lost 4 bases and the J gene lost 2 bases, with 17 bases spanning the gap. CDR1 is SGHNT and CDR2 is YYREEE in the germline V gene (reference sequence). The CDR3 length is 16 residues. CDR3 sequence (DNA): TGTGCCAGCAGCATAGGCCGCGACAGGATCACAGATACGCAGTATTTT. This sequence encodes CASSIGRDRITDTQYF.

This clonotype showed up just a few times. The chain is built from TRBV4-2 and TRBJ2-1; D call uncertain. V was trimmed by 3 bases and J by 13 bases, leaving 16 bases between them. Germline CDR1 LGHNA, CDR2 YNFKEQ. The CDR3 contains 13 residues. The CDR3 DNA follows: TGTGCCAGCAGCCAGGGTGATCAAGAGACCCAGTTCTTC. Amino acids: CASSQGDQETQFF.

This clonotype was seen a few times. At one boundary the junction diverges from the germline segment, which might be a read error. This CDR3 is CASSSEGQGYSPPHF. In DNA, the CDR3 is TGTGCCAGCAGCTCGGAGGGACAGGGTTATTCACCCCCCCACTTT. This rearrangement joins TRBV7-2 to TRBJ1-6, with TRBD1 matching 9 bases. Germline CDR1 reads SGHTA; CDR2 reads FQGNSA. The CDR3 loop spans 15 amino acids. The complete variable domain, with remaining parts taken from reference TRBV7-2 and TRBJ1-6, reads GAGVSQSPSNKVTEKGKDVELRCDPISGHTALYWYRQSLGQGLEFLIYFQGNSAPDKSGLPSDRFSAERTGGSVSTLTIQRTQQEDSAVYLCASSSEGQGYSPPHFGNGTRLTVT.

The chain is built from TRBV24-1 and TRBJ1-2; the match to TRBD1 covers 8 bases. V trimming: 3 bases; J trimming: 6 bases; junction bases outside the gene matches: 5. Germline CDR1 is KGHDR and CDR2 is SFDVKD. This CDR3 is 14 amino acids long. For the CDR3, the DNA is TGTGCCACCAGTGATGCCGGGACAGGACATGGCTACACCTTC. Translated, it gives CATSDAGTGHGYTF.

As concerns this clonotype: This clone may be a read error of a much larger clone one base away. The chain uses TRBV7-9 and TRBJ1-2; no definite D call. The CDR3 runs 13 residues. Germline loops: CDR1 SEHNR, CDR2 FQNEAQ (reference sequence). The CDR3 DNA sequence: TGTGCCGGCAGCTTAGGAGTAGCCGATGGCTACACCTTC. It specifies CAGSLGVADGYTF.